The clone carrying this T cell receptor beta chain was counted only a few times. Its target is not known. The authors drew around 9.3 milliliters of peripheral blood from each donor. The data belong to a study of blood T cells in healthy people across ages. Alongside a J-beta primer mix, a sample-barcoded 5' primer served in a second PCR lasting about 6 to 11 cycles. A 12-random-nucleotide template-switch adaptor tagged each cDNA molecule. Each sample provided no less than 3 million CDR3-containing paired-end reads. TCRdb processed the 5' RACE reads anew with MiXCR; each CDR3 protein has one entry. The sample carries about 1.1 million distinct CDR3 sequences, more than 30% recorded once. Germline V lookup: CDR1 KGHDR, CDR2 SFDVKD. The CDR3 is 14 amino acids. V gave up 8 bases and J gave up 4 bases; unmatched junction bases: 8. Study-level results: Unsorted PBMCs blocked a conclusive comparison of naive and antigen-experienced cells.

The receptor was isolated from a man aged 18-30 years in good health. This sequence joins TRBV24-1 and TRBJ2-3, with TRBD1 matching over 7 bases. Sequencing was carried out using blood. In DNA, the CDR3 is TGTGCCACCACCAAACAGGGGTCCGCAGATACGCAGTATTTT. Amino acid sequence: CATTKQGSADTQYF.